This note documents a single T cell receptor beta chain sequence. Its specificity is unknown. Trimming removed 1 base at V and 5 bases at J, with 15 bases between. CDR1 SGHTA and CDR2 FQGNSA come from the germline V gene. There are 15 residues in the CDR3. PBMCs were isolated at a quantity of at least 7 million per sample. Alongside a J-beta primer mix, a sample-barcoded 5' primer served in a second PCR lasting roughly 7 to 12 cycles. Every single cDNA molecule received a tag from a template-switch adaptor with 12 random nucleotides. From the 5' RACE reads, TCRdb called clonotypes with MiXCR, one entry per CDR3 protein. The sample lists about 1.8 million distinct CDR3 sequences, 49% occurring once. The data were obtained in a study of blood T cells in healthy people across ages. Background on the study: Researchers report that template switching captured about one barcoded beta molecule per two T cells.

Study findings and constraints: Total diversity from one million sequenced T cells was likely underestimated.

This receptor was identified in a woman aged 40 to 55 in good health. The sample comprised blood. The chain has TRBV7-2 and TRBJ2-7; TRBD1 is a possible D gene (5 bases). The CDR3, as DNA: TGTGCCAGCAGCTTAGAAGTACAGGTTTACCACGAGCAGTACTTC. It specifies CASSLEVQVYHEQYF. Variable domain in full (rest from reference TRBV7-2 and TRBJ2-7): GAGVSQSPSNKVTEKGKDVELRCDPISGHTALYWYRQSLGQGLEFLIYFQGNSAPDKSGLPSDRFSAERTGGSVSTLTIQRTQQEDSAVYLCASSLEVQVYHEQYFGPGTRLTVT.